A selection of T cell receptor beta chains follows, all from one sample in a study of shared clonotypes between healthy human individuals. The table came from immunoSEQ multiplex PCR; TCRdb's copy has only in-frame clones and leaves some out. The sample holds about 980,000 clones, about three quarters seen once. The sequenced sample was memory CD4+ T cells sorted from blood. The receptors derive from a man younger than 35 in good health. The CDR3 runs from the conserved cysteine through the conserved F or W. A D gene is named only where the DNA matches it firmly. Clone size appears in some rows only: once, few, many, or a class for an expanded clone.

- | TRBD2 | TRBJ2-2 | TRBV27 | CASSSPVASGNRELFF | TGTGCCAGCAGTTCCCCGGTGGCTAGCGGGAACAGGGAGCTGTTTTTT
- | - | TRBJ2-7 | TRBV30 | CAWGRGLDYEQYF | TGTGCCTGGGGCCGGGGTTTGGACTACGAGCAGTACTTC
many | - | TRBJ1-6 | TRBV6-5 | CASSSTGNSPLHF | TGTGCCAGCAGTTCAACTGGCAATTCACCCCTCCACTTT
- | - | TRBJ2-2 | TRBV9 | CASSVGTIGTGELFF | TGTGCCAGCAGCGTAGGGACTATTGGGACCGGGGAGCTGTTTTTT
- | - | TRBJ1-1 | TRBV30 | CAWSIRTNTEAFF | TGTGCCTGGAGTATACGGACGAACACTGAAGCTTTCTTT
- | - | TRBJ2-1 | TRBV7-2 | CASSLAGVLNEQFF | TGTGCCAGCAGCTTAGCCGGAGTGTTAAATGAGCAGTTCTTC
- | TRBD1 | TRBJ2-2 | TRBV10-3 | CATRDSPVYTGELFF | TGTGCCACCCGGGACAGCCCCGTATACACCGGGGAGCTGTTTTTT
- | - | TRBJ1-2 | TRBV28 | CASAIPGLTVLGGYTF | TGTGCCAGCGCAATACCTGGACTGACGGTTCTGGGAGGCTACACCTTC
- | - | TRBJ2-2 | TRBV11-3 | CASSLRGWTGELFF | TGTGCCAGCAGTCTCAGGGGTTGGACCGGGGAGCTGTTTTTT
once | - | TRBJ2-7 | TRBV14 | CASSLYYEQYF | TGTGCCAGCAGCCTTTACTACGAGCAGTACTTC
few | TRBD2 | TRBJ2-5 | TRBV2 | CASSEVSGGAGETQYF | TGTGCCAGCAGTGAAGTTAGCGGGGGGGCCGGAGAGACCCAGTACTTC
- | - | TRBJ1-4 | TRBV15 | CATSRDDPANEKLFF | TGTGCCACCAGCAGAGATGACCCAGCTAATGAAAAACTGTTTTTT
- | - | TRBJ2-3 | TRBV4-2 | CASSQGTGTSTDTQYF | TGTGCCAGCAGCCAAGGGACCGGGACTAGCACAGATACGCAGTATTTT
few | TRBD2 | TRBJ2-3 | TRBV2 | CASRLAGVRNTQYF | TGTGCCAGCAGACTAGCGGGAGTTAGAAATACGCAGTATTTT
- | - | TRBJ2-7 | TRBV9 | CASSVDPGSYEQYF | TGTGCCAGCAGCGTGGACCCGGGCTCCTACGAGCAGTACTTC
few | - | TRBJ2-1 | TRBV15 | CATSRDVGTYNEQFF | TGTGCCACCAGCAGAGATGTTGGTACATACAATGAGCAGTTCTTC
once | - | TRBJ1-1 | TRBV14 | CASSQPRKGWYTEAFF | TGTGCCAGCAGCCAACCCCGGAAGGGTTGGTACACTGAAGCTTTCTTT
- | - | TRBJ1-5 | TRBV7-2 | CASSLAGSNQPQHF | TGTGCCAGCAGCTTAGCCGGTAGCAATCAGCCCCAGCATTTT
- | TRBD2 | TRBJ2-4 | TRBV10-3 | CAISATSELNKNIQYF | TGTGCCATCAGTGCCACTAGCGAGTTGAACAAAAACATTCAGTACTTC
- | TRBD2 | TRBJ2-2 | TRBV7-9 | CASSLGLLNTGELFF | TGTGCCAGCAGCTTGGGACTACTAAACACCGGGGAGCTGTTTTTT
- | TRBD2 | TRBJ2-5 | TRBV9 | CASSAPTGTSGMYQETQYF | TGTGCCAGCAGCGCCCCAACCGGGACTAGCGGGATGTACCAAGAGACCCAGTACTTC
- | - | TRBJ1-4 | TRBV5-1 | CASSPPNNEKLFF | TGCGCCAGCAGCCCACCGAATAATGAAAAACTGTTTTTT
- | - | TRBJ1-1 | TRBV6-1 | CASRPKHMGSTEAFF | TGTGCCAGCAGACCAAAACATATGGGGAGCACTGAAGCTTTCTTT
- | TRBD1 | TRBJ2-5 | TRBV27 | CASSGQGAGETQYF | TGTGCCAGCAGTGGACAGGGGGCGGGAGAGACCCAGTACTTC
- | TRBD2 | TRBJ2-3 | TRBV9 | CASASGGVADTQYF | TGTGCCAGCGCTAGCGGGGGGGTGGCGGATACGCAGTATTTT
few | - | TRBJ2-3 | TRBV10-3 | CAIREGAQVDTQYF | TGTGCCATCAGGGAGGGGGCGCAGGTAGATACGCAGTATTTT
many | - | TRBJ1-4 | TRBV2 | CASTPWGLTNEKLFF | TGTGCCAGCACCCCCTGGGGACTAACTAATGAAAAACTGTTTTTT
- | - | TRBJ2-5 | TRBV28 | CASSDAWGHETQYF | TGTGCCAGCAGTGATGCTTGGGGGCACGAGACCCAGTACTTC
- | TRBD2 | TRBJ2-5 | TRBV19 | CASSIGGTRQETQYF | TGTGCCAGTAGTATAGGCGGGACTAGACAAGAGACCCAGTACTTC
- | - | TRBJ1-1 | TRBV6-1 | CASAQISEAFF | TGTGCCAGCGCCCAGATATCCGAAGCTTTCTTT
few | - | TRBJ1-1 | TRBV2 | CASIPNRDEAFF | TGTGCCAGCATACCAAACCGCGATGAAGCTTTCTTT
- | TRBD2 | TRBJ2-1 | TRBV9 | CASSVVTSGGNEQFF | TGTGCCAGCAGCGTAGTTACTAGCGGGGGGAATGAGCAGTTCTTC
- | - | TRBJ1-6 | TRBV6-1 | CASSEPPTFGNSPLHF | TGTGCCAGCAGTGAACCCCCGACGTTCGGTAATTCACCCCTCCACTTT
- | TRBD1 | TRBJ1-1 | TRBV5-1 | CASSLDRGEAFF | TGCGCCAGCAGCCTGGACAGGGGGGAAGCTTTCTTT
- | - | TRBJ2-3 | TRBV5-1 | CASSLGPGTGTQYF | TGCGCCAGCAGCTTGGGACCAGGTACCGGTACGCAGTATTTT
- | - | TRBJ2-4 | TRBV30 | CAWSVLRGIQYF | TGTGCCTGGAGTGTACTCCGGGGCATTCAGTACTTC
few | - | TRBJ1-2 | TRBV7-2 | CASSWGWDGYTF | TGTGCCAGCAGCTGGGGGTGGGATGGCTACACCTTC
- | - | TRBJ2-6 | TRBV18 | CASAEVSGANVLTF | TGTGCCAGTGCTGAGGTCTCTGGGGCCAACGTCCTGACTTTC
- | TRBD1 | TRBJ2-7 | TRBV7-2 | CASSLTGTGYEQYF | TGTGCCAGCAGCTTAACAGGGACAGGGTACGAGCAGTACTTC
- | - | TRBJ2-7 | TRBV9 | CASSPPLRGYEQYF | TGTGCCAGCAGCCCCCCCCTACGGGGCTACGAGCAGTACTTC
- | TRBD1 | TRBJ1-4 | TRBV10-3 | CATRTGEDEKLFF | TGTGCCACCCGGACAGGGGAAGACGAAAAACTGTTTTTT
- | TRBD1 | TRBJ2-7 | TRBV15 | CATSSLRGQLSYEQYF | TGTGCCACCAGCAGCCTTAGGGGGCAACTCTCCTACGAGCAGTACTTC
once | - | TRBJ1-5 | TRBV28 | CASRKGNSNQPQHF | TGTGCCAGCAGGAAAGGGAATAGCAATCAGCCCCAGCATTTT
- | - | TRBJ2-2 | TRBV27 | CASSNPGRTNTGELFF | TGTGCCAGCAGTAATCCGGGACGTACGAACACCGGGGAGCTGTTTTTT
- | - | TRBJ2-2 | TRBV6-5 | CASSRSGNTGELFF | TGTGCCAGCAGTCGATCAGGGAACACCGGGGAGCTGTTTTTT
- | TRBD2 | TRBJ2-3 | TRBV5-1 | CASSLATSGGTDTQYF | TGCGCCAGCAGCTTGGCGACTAGCGGGGGGACAGATACGCAGTATTTT
- | - | TRBJ1-6 | TRBV5-1 | CASSLKVVNSPLHF | TGCGCCAGCAGCTTGAAGGTTGTGAATTCACCCCTCCACTTT
- | TRBD1 | TRBJ2-7 | TRBV30 | CAWSVVGTVPYEQYF | TGTGCCTGGAGTGTAGTTGGGACAGTACCCTACGAGCAGTACTTC
once | TRBD2 | TRBJ2-5 | TRBV30 | CAWRGRLATTQETQYF | TGTGCCTGGAGGGGTAGACTAGCGACTACCCAAGAGACCCAGTACTTC
- | TRBD1 | TRBJ2-7 | TRBV5-4 | CASRLDRFSYEQYF | TGTGCCAGCAGACTGGACAGGTTCTCCTACGAGCAGTACTTC
once | TRBD1 | TRBJ2-7 | TRBV5-1 | CASSLTGGGEQYF | TGCGCCAGCAGCTTGACAGGGGGCGGTGAGCAGTACTTC
- | - | TRBJ1-2 | TRBV14 | CASSPLGHLFYGYTF | TGTGCCAGCAGCCCGTTGGGTCATTTATTTTATGGCTACACCTTC
once | - | TRBJ1-2 | TRBV2 | CASRDQGSYGYTF | TGTGCCAGCAGAGATCAGGGGAGCTATGGCTACACCTTC